This TCR beta chain was profiled in a study of blood T cell repertoires in COVID-19. Study-level information: Collection of acute and convalescent COVID-19 samples took place in the United States, Italy and Spain. T cells, B-cell-depleted T cells, or PBMCs supplied cDNA or gDNA.

Some clones are missing from TCRdb's copy, which holds only in-frame ones; the method was immunoSEQ multiplex PCR. The sample shows around 450,000 clones, approximately 90% of them seen only once. Researchers sorted participants into cohorts using their self-reported clinical history. Germline CDR1 SGHRS, CDR2 YFSETQ. With V trimmed by 4 bases and J by 8 bases, 12 bases remained unmatched. The CDR3 spans 15 residues. The sequenced material came from PBMCs or T cells enriched from blood (not recorded which). The clonotype originates from a young woman with acute COVID-19. The gene calls are TRBV5-1 and TRBJ1-2; 9 bases line up with TRBD1. The CDR3 loop is CASSPVGTGTQGYTF. In DNA form, the CDR3 reads TGCGCCAGCAGCCCGGTGGGGACAGGGACTCAAGGCTACACCTTC. The entire variable domain, with the rest obtained from reference TRBV5-1 and TRBJ1-2, is as follows: KAGVTQTPRYLIKTRGQQVTLSCSPISGHRSVSWYQQTPGQGLQFLFEYFSETQRNKGNFPGRFSGRQFSNSRSEMNVSTLELGDSALYLCASSPVGTGTQGYTFGSGTRLTVV.